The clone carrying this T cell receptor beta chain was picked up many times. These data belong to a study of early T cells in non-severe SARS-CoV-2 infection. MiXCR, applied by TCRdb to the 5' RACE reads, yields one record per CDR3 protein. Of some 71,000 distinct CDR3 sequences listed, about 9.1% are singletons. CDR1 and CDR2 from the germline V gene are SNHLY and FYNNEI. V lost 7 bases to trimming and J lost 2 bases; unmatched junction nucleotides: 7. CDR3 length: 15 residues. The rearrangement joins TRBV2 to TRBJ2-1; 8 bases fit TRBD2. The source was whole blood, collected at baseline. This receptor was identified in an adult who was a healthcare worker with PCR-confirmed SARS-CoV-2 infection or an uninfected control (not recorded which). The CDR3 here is CASKRLAGTYNEQFF. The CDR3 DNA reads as TGTGCCAGCAAACGCTTAGCGGGGACCTACAATGAGCAGTTCTTC. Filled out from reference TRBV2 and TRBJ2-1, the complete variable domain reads EPEVTQTPSHQVTQMGQEVILRCVPISNHLYFYWYRQILGQKVEFLVSFYNNEISEKSEIFDDQFSVERPDGSNFTLKIRSTKLEDSAMYFCASKRLAGTYNEQFFGPGTRLTVL.